This T cell receptor (beta chain) was captured in a study of STAT5B mutations in CD4+ large granular lymphocyte leukemia. This clone was counted only a few times. Sequencing was performed with immunoSEQ multiplex PCR; in TCRdb, only in-frame clones are kept and a portion is missing. The repertoire consists of around 31,000 clones, with 72% occurring once and the leading ten covering about 2.1%. V shed 3 bases and J shed 2 bases, with 9 bases lying between them. Germline V lookup: CDR1 SGHKS, CDR2 YYEKEE (reference sequence). There are 14 residues in the CDR3. Sequencing input: CD4+ T cells from blood buffy coats. The chain recombines TRBV5-5 with TRBJ1-5; the D is unclear. The sequence derives from a human donor in good health. The CDR3 bases are TGTGCCAGCAGCTCGGCGAGGGGCAATCAGCCCCAGCATTTT. It is translated as CASSSARGNQPQHF.